These T cell receptor beta chains were read from a single sample in a study of metastatic and nonmetastatic thyroid tumors. TCRdb re-processed the PCR reads through MiXCR. The table records about 26,000 clones, 15% of them present only once. The specimen sequenced was blood. The receptor source for this set is a female donor with papillary thyroid cancer or a benign thyroid nodule (not recorded which). Some clones in this sample may be carry-over from other donors' samples. Both conserved end residues are part of each CDR3.

V	J	CDR3
TRBV25-1	TRBJ2-3	CASSESGRVTDTQYF
TRBV12-3/TRBV12-4	TRBJ1-4	CASSPGVLDEKLFF
TRBV19	TRBJ1-5	CASSMDTRGWGQPQHF
TRBV7-7	TRBJ2-3	CASSSLSYLGPDTQYF
TRBV7-9	TRBJ2-2	CASSSTINTGELFF
TRBV28	TRBJ1-1	CASSSWTGSAEAFF
TRBV3-1	TRBJ2-3	CASSPTGLAGGVSTDTQYF
TRBV9	TRBJ2-1	CASSGGERSQGRFYNEQFF
TRBV5-5	TRBJ2-2	CASSLNTGELFF
TRBV20-1	TRBJ2-1	CSAQGLAYNEQFF
TRBV5-6	TRBJ2-5	CASSLLLAEETQYF
TRBV6-1	TRBJ2-7	CASSETTGSYEQYF
TRBV5-5	TRBJ1-1	CASSGMDRGAFF
TRBV6-1	TRBJ2-3	CASARWPSKDTQYF
TRBV19	TRBJ2-7	CASTYRDRPYEQYF
TRBV28	TRBJ1-5	CASSGGAGVISNQPQHF
TRBV5-1	TRBJ2-7	CASRYRSTYEQYF
TRBV9	TRBJ2-7	CASSVGYSLTYEQYF
TRBV7-2	TRBJ1-5	CASRPGQGAYHPQHF
TRBV11-2	TRBJ1-3	CASSTQGAPGNTIYF
TRBV28	TRBJ1-1	CASSFGGLLNTEAFF
TRBV4-1	TRBJ2-7	CASSQPGGAYEQYF